This T cell receptor beta chain was sequenced during a study of cytomegalovirus exposure and HLA in healthy donors. CDR1 is SGHDN, CDR2 FVKESK, per germline. Trimming at V came to 1 base and at J to 2 bases, leaving 8 bases not matched to a gene. The CDR3 runs to 16 residues. PCR was performed using 60 Vbeta and 13 Jbeta primers. Produced via immunoSEQ multiplex PCR; TCRdb's table is partial and in-frame only. The sample has 200,000 or so clones, roughly 73% seen once. In its sample, this clone was seen a few times. The chain carries TRBV14 and TRBJ2-7, with TRBD2 matching over 7 bases. This TCR derives from a woman in her twenties or thirties in good health and CMV-seropositive. The sample taken for sequencing was PBMCs. CDR3 DNA sequence: TGTGCCAGCAGCCAAGGGGGGATCGGGAGGACCTACGAGCAGTACTTC. Translated, it gives CASSQGGIGRTYEQYF.